This TCR beta chain was identified during a study of cytomegalovirus exposure and HLA in healthy donors. The CDR3 consists of 13 residues. Germline-derived CDR1 and CDR2 are ENHRY and SYGVKD. V dropped 5 bases and J dropped 6 bases, with 13 bases sitting between them. PCR involved 60 Vbeta and 13 Jbeta primers. Libraries were prepared by immunoSEQ multiplex PCR; TCRdb keeps only in-frame clonotypes and omits some of them. Its table records roughly 76,000 clones. Sequencing was carried out using PBMCs. The TCR originated in a female donor in good health and CMV-seropositive. The V gene is TRBV10-3, the J gene TRBJ1-2; D is uncertain. CDR3 in amino acids: CAISTDPEDGYTF. CDR3 in DNA: TGTGCCATCAGTACAGACCCGGAGGATGGCTACACCTTC.